This T cell receptor beta chain originates from a study of blood T cell repertoires in COVID-19. Assay: immunoSEQ multiplex PCR; the TCRdb copy retains only in-frame clones and omits some. The sample lists about 140,000 clones, 75% to 90% seen once, with roughly 3.9% in the top ten. CDR3 length equals 17 residues. Germline CDR1 SGHAT, CDR2 FQNNGV. V dropped 4 bases and J dropped 4; count of bases not matched to a gene: 10. V is TRBV11-2 and J is TRBJ2-3, with 11 positions matching TRBD2. The TCR was taken from a woman older than 75 with acute or convalescent COVID-19. The sample taken for sequencing was peripheral blood. CDR3 bases: TGTGCCAGCAGCTCTTATACTAGCGGGAGTGTTGCAGATACGCAGTATTTT. Translation gives CASSSYTSGSVADTQYF.